The 15 T cell receptor beta chains reported below all come from one sample, sequenced in a study of blood T cell repertoires in COVID-19. TCRdb keeps only in-frame clones here, not all; method: immunoSEQ multiplex PCR. The table lists 110,000 to 150,000 clones, over 75% of them singletons. The sequencing input was peripheral blood. These receptors were collected from a woman aged 50 to 60 with acute or convalescent COVID-19.

The rearrangement uses TRBV7-9 and TRBJ2-7; D possibly corresponds to TRBD1 (7 bases). The germline V and J ends were trimmed by 0 bases and 0 bases, with 9 bases remaining between them. The CDR3 extends over 15 amino acids. The germline V gene has CDR1 SEHNR and CDR2 FQNEAQ (reference sequence). CDR3 DNA sequence: TGTGCCAGCAGCTTAGCGCGGGACAGCTCCTACGAGCAGTACTTC. Its translation is CASSLARDSSYEQYF.

The chain recombines TRBV4-2 with TRBJ1-5, with unresolved D. V dropped 4 bases and J dropped 1 base, with 5 bases sitting between them. The germline gives CDR1 LGHNA, CDR2 YNFKEQ. CDR3 length: 13 amino acids. This CDR3 reads CASSLMSNQPQHF. CDR3 bases: TGTGCCAGCAGCCTAATGAGCAATCAGCCCCAGCATTTT.

CDR3 sequence: CASSWALGTANYGYTF. As DNA, the CDR3 is TGTGCCAGCAGCTGGGCTCTGGGGACAGCTAACTATGGCTACACCTTC. The chain carries TRBV5-6 and TRBJ1-2; 7 nucleotides agree with TRBD1. Trimming took 3 bases from V and 0 from J; bases not matched to a gene: 8. Looked up from germline, CDR1 is SGHDT and CDR2 is YYEEEE. The CDR3 covers 16 residues.

This clone has a handful of counts. The chain joins TRBV6-2 or TRBV6-3 to TRBJ2-5; D is possibly TRBD1 (6 bases). With 6 bases removed from V and 9 bases from J, the gap between germline ends came to 17 bases. The CDR3 totals 13 residues. Germline V lookup: CDR1 MNHEY, CDR2 SVGEGT. CDR3 loop: CASSKRQEFAQYF. The CDR3 coding sequence is TGTGCCAGCAGCAAAAGACAGGAATTCGCCCAGTACTTC.

This chain connects TRBV2 to TRBJ1-1, with 9 bases matching TRBD1. Germline-derived CDR1 and CDR2 are SNHLY and FYNNEI. The CDR3 has 17 residues. Unmatched junction bases numbered 15, after V lost 7 bases and J lost 3 bases. As DNA, the CDR3 is TGTGCCAGCACCCGAAATCCGAGGGGACAGGGAGACACTGAAGCTTTCTTT. Translating gives CASTRNPRGQGDTEAFF.

This chain connects TRBV4-3 to TRBJ1-1; 9 nucleotides agree with TRBD1. Germline trimming cut 5 bases from V and 5 bases from J; bases unmatched to any gene: 12. This CDR3 has 16 amino acids. Germline loops: CDR1 LGHNA, CDR2 YSLEER. CDR3 in DNA: TGCGCCAGCAGCTACTCCGGGACAGGGACGTGGACTGAAGCTTTCTTT. Its translation: CASSYSGTGTWTEAFF.

V is TRBV12-3 or TRBV12-4 and J is TRBJ1-5; D is ambiguous. The CDR3 has 13 amino acids. The germline V and J ends were trimmed by 5 bases and 9 bases, with 14 bases remaining between them. CDR3 DNA: TGTGCCAGCAGTGAATCACCCGCGTCGCCCCAGCATTTT. Translated: CASSESPASPQHF.

The rearrangement uses TRBV5-1 and TRBJ2-3, with no clear D. The length of the CDR3 is 16 residues. The V end was cut by 2 bases, the J end by 3 bases, with 16 bases between. Germline values: CDR1 SGHRS, CDR2 YFSETQ. CDR3 loop: CASSFGALGPTDTQYF. CDR3 coding DNA: TGCGCCAGCAGCTTTGGAGCCCTCGGCCCAACAGATACGCAGTATTTT.

V is TRBV24-1 and J is TRBJ2-5, with a possible D match to TRBD1 (5 bases). Germline V lookup: CDR1 KGHDR, CDR2 SFDVKD. The CDR3 is made up of 14 amino acids. V lost 7 bases and J lost 1, with 12 bases in between. This CDR3 is CATSPPGFQETQYF. DNA of the CDR3: TGTGCCACCAGCCCCCCAGGGTTCCAAGAGACCCAGTACTTC.

This clone was observed a single time. The V call is TRBV19, the J call TRBJ1-2; 10 bases are a match to TRBD1. Germline CDR1 reads LNHDA; CDR2 reads SQIVND (reference sequence). Trimming cost V 4 bases and J 5 bases; bases outside gene matches: 4. This CDR3 contains 14 residues. The CDR3 nucleotides are TGTGCCAGTAGTACCGGACAGGGGGATTATGGCTACACCTTC. Encoded protein: CASSTGQGDYGYTF.

This chain joins TRBV7-9 and TRBJ2-6; 9 bases match TRBD1. Losses at the gene ends were 8 bases for V and 0 bases for J; bases not matched to a gene: 11. Germline loops: CDR1 SEHNR, CDR2 FQNEAQ (reference sequence). The CDR3 spans 18 residues. Written as DNA, the CDR3 is TGTGCCAGCGACATCGATGGGACAGGGATCTCTGGGGCCAACGTCCTGACTTTC. Translation: CASDIDGTGISGANVLTF.

The rearrangement links TRBV9 to TRBJ2-1; D remains unclear. Per the germline V gene, CDR1 is SGDLS and CDR2 is YYNGEE. V dropped 2 bases and J dropped 15 bases, with 15 bases sitting between them. The CDR3 length is 12 residues. The CDR3 protein is CASSVSDFELFF. For the CDR3, the DNA is TGTGCCAGCAGCGTTAGTGACTTCGAACTGTTCTTC. The full variable domain, with the rest looked up from reference TRBV9 and TRBJ2-1, is DSGVTQTPKHLITATGQRVTLRCSPRSGDLSVYWYQQSLDQGLQFLIQYYNGEERAKGNILERFSAQQFPDLHSELNLSSLELGDSALYFCASSVSDFELFFGPGTRLTVL.

The chain joins TRBV6-2 or TRBV6-3 to TRBJ2-1; D unresolved. Trimming shortened V by 6 bases and J by 5 bases, and 8 bases separated the two germline ends. CDR1 is MNHEY, CDR2 SVGEGT, per germline. The CDR3 has 12 amino acids. The CDR3 loop is CASSQLDNEQFF. CDR3 bases: TGTGCCAGCAGCCAACTTGACAATGAGCAGTTCTTC.

The chain combines TRBV10-3 with TRBJ1-3; 7 nucleotides match TRBD1. Per the germline V gene, CDR1 is ENHRY and CDR2 is SYGVKD. V shed 6 bases, J shed 0 bases, and the junction held 11 bases outside the gene matches. The CDR3 contains 17 residues. The CDR3 coding sequence is TGTGCCATCAGGGAGGACAGGTACTCTAGCTCTGGAAACACCATATATTTT. This sequence encodes CAIREDRYSSSGNTIYF.

This chain connects TRBV7-2 to TRBJ2-3; 10 positions match TRBD2. After removal of 5 bases from V and 7 bases from J, the junction contained 9 bases not matched to a gene. CDR1 and CDR2 from the germline V gene are SGHTA and FQGNSA. The CDR3 runs to 15 residues. The DNA of the CDR3 is TGTGCCAGCAGCAACCGAGCGGGGGGGGAGTATACGCAGTATTTT. This encodes CASSNRAGGEYTQYF.